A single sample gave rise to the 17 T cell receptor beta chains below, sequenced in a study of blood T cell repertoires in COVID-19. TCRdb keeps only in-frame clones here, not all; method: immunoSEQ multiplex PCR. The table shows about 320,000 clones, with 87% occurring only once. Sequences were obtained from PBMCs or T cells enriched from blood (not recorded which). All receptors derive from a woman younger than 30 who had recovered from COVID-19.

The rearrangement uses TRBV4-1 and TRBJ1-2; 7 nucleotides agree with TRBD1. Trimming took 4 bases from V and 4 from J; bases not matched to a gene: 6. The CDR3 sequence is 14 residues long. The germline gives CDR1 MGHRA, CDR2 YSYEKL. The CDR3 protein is CASSPGQNTYGYTF. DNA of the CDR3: TGCGCCAGCAGCCCGGGACAGAACACCTATGGCTACACCTTC.

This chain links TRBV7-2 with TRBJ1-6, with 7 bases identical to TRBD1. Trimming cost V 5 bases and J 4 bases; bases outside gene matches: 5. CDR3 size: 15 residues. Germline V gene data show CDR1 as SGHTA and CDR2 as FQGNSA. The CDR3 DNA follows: TGTGCCAGCAGCGGAGGGACAGCTTATAATTCACCCCTCCACTTT. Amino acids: CASSGGTAYNSPLHF.

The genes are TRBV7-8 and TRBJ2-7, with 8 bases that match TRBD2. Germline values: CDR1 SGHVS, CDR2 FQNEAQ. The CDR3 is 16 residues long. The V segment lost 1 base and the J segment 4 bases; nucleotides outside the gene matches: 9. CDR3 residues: CASSLDIAGNLYEQYF. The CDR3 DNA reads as TGTGCCAGCAGCTTAGATATAGCGGGGAACCTTTACGAGCAGTACTTC.

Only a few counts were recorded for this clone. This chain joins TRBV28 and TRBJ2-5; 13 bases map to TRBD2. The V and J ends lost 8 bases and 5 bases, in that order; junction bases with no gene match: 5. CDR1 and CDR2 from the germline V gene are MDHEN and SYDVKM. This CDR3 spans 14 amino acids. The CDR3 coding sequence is TGTGCCAGCTGCGGACTAGCGGGAGTGGAGACCCAGTACTTC. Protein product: CASCGLAGVETQYF.

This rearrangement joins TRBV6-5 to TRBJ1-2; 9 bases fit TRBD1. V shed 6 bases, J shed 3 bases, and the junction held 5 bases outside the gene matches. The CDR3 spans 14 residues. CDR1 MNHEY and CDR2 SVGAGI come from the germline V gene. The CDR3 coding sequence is TGTGCCAGCAGCAGGGACAGGGAGGACTATGGCTACACCTTC. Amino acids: CASSRDREDYGYTF.

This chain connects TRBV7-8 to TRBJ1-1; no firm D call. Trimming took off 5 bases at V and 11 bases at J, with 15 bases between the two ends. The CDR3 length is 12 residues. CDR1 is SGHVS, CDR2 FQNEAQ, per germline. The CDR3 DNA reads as TGTGCCAGCAGCCAATACCTTCAACGGGCTTTCTTT. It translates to CASSQYLQRAFF. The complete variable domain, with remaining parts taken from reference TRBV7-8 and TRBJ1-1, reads GAGVSQSPRYKVAKRGQDVALRCDPISGHVSLFWYQQALGQGPEFLTYFQNEAQLDKSGLPSDRFFAERPEGSVSTLKIQRTQQEDSAVYLCASSQYLQRAFFGQGTRLTVV.

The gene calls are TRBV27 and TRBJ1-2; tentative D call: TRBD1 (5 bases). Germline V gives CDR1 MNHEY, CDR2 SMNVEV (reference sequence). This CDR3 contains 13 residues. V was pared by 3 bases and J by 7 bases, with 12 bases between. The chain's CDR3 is CASSLAGNIGYTF. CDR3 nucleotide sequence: TGTGCCAGCAGTTTGGCAGGGAATATTGGCTACACCTTC.

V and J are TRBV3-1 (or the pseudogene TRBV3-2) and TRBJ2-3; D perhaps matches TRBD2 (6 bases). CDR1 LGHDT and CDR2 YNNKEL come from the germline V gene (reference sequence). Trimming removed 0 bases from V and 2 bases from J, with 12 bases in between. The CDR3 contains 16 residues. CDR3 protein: CASSQDATGLTDTQYF. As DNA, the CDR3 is TGTGCCAGCAGCCAAGATGCTACGGGACTCACAGATACGCAGTATTTT.

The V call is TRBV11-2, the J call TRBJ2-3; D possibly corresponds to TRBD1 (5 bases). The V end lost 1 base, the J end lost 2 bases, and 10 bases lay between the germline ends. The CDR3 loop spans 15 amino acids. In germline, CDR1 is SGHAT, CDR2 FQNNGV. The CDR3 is CASSLVQGYTDTQYF. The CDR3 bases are TGTGCCAGCAGCTTAGTTCAGGGTTACACAGATACGCAGTATTTT.

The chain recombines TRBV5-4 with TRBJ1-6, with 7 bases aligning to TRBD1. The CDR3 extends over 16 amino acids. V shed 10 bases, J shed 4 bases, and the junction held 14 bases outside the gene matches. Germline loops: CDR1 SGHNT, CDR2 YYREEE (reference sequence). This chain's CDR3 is CAANQGGDTYNSPLHF. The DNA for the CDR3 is TGTGCCGCCAATCAAGGGGGCGACACTTATAATTCACCCCTCCACTTT.

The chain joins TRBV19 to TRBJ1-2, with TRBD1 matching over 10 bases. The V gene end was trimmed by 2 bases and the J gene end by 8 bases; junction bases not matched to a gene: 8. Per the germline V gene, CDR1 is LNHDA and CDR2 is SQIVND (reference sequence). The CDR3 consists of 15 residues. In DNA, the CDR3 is TGTGCCAGTAGTATACCCGGGACAGGGGTTGGAGGCTACACCTTC. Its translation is CASSIPGTGVGGYTF.

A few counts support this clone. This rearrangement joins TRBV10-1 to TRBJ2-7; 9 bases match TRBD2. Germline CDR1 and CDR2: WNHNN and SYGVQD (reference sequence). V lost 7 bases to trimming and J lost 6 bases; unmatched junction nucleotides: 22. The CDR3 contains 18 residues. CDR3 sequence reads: CASKDVGELAGIGCEQYF. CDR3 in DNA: TGCGCCAGCAAGGACGTAGGGGAGCTAGCGGGAATCGGCTGCGAGCAGTACTTC.

CDR3 amino acids: CASSERGLAGVREQYF. CDR3 DNA sequence: TGTGCCAGCAGCGAGAGGGGACTAGCGGGAGTACGCGAGCAGTACTTC. The chain links TRBV9 to TRBJ2-7, with 14 bases aligning to TRBD2. Germline CDR1 is SGDLS and CDR2 is YYNGEE. CDR3 length equals 16 residues. V shed 3 bases and J 6 bases; nucleotides not matched to a gene: 8.

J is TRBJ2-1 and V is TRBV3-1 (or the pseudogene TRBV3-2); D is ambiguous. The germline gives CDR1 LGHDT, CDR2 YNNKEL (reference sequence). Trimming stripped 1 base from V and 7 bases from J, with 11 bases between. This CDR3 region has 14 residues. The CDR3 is CASSQAGGFNEQFF. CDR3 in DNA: TGTGCCAGCAGCCAAGCGGGTGGGTTTAATGAGCAGTTCTTC.

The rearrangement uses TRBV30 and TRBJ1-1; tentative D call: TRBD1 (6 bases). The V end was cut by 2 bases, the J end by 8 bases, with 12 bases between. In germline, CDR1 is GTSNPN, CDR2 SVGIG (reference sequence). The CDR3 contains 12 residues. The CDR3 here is CAWSRSGTEAFF. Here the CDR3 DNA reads TGTGCCTGGAGTAGATCCGGGACAGAAGCTTTCTTT.

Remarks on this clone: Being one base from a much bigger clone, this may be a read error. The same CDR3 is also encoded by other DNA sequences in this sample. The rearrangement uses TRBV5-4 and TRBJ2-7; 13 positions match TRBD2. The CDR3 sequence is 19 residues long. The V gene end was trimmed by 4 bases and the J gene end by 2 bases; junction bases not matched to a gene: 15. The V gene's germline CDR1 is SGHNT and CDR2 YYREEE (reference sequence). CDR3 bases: TGTGCCAGCAGCCCTATTGGACTAGCGGGAGAGCATGAGACCTACGAGCAGTACTTC. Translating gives CASSPIGLAGEHETYEQYF.

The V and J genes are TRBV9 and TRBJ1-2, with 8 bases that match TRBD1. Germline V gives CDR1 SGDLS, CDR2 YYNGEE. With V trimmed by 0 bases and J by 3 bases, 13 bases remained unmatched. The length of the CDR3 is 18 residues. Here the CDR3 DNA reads TGTGCCAGCAGCGTAGCCCCGCAGGGGGCGAATTTACACTATGGCTACACCTTC. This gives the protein CASSVAPQGANLHYGYTF.